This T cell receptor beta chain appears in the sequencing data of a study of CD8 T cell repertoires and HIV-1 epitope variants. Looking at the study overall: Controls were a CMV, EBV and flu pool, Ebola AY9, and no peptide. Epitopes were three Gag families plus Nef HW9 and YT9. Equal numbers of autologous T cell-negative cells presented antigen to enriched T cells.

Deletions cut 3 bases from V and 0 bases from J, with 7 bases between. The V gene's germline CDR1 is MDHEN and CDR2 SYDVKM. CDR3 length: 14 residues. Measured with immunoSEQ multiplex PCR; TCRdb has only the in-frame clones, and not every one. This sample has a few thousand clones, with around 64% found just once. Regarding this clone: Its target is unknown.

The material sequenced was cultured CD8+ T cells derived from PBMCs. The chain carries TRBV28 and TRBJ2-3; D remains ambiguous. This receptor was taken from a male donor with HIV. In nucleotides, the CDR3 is TGTGCCAGCAGTTTCTCATCTAGCACAGATACGCAGTATTTT. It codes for CASSFSSSTDTQYF.